The clone carrying this TCR beta chain was observed a handful of times. Method: immunoSEQ multiplex PCR; TCRdb's copy keeps in-frame clones and lacks some. The sample lists about 140,000 clones, about 90% occurring once. Germline CDR1 SGHTA, CDR2 FQGNSA. CDR3 size: 15 residues. Trimming removed 4 bases from V and 5 bases from J; junction bases left unmatched: 10. This sample is part of a study of T cell responses to AZD1222 COVID-19 vaccine. The V and J genes are TRBV7-2 and TRBJ1-1; 7 bases match TRBD1. The sequence came from an adult in good health. The source material was peripheral blood, sampled on day 0 of AZD1222 vaccination. CDR3 in DNA: TGTGCCAGCAGCTATCTTCAGGGGGGGCGAACTGAAGCTTTCTTT. Protein: CASSYLQGGRTEAFF. Looking up the rest from reference TRBV7-2 and TRBJ1-1 gives the full variable domain: GAGVSQSPSNKVTEKGKDVELRCDPISGHTALYWYRQSLGQGLEFLIYFQGNSAPDKSGLPSDRFSAERTGGSVSTLTIQRTQQEDSAVYLCASSYLQGGRTEAFFGQGTRLTVV.